This is a list of T cell receptor beta chains from one sample in a study of T cell repertoires in ileal Crohn's disease. Method: immunoSEQ multiplex PCR; TCRdb's copy keeps in-frame clones and lacks some. The sample holds about 7,600 clones; roughly 81% are singletons and the top ten take around 9%. Sequenced material: ileal tissue. These receptors were collected from an adult with Crohn's disease. Both conserved end residues are part of each CDR3. A D gene is named only where the DNA matches it firmly. Some rows have no size entry. The others give once, few or many, or a class for an expanded clone.

d_call clone_size j_call v_call cdr3_nt cdr3_aa
TRBD2 . TRBJ2-1 TRBV29-1 TGCAGCGTGGAATCCCGGGAGCGGGGTAGCTCCTACAATGAGCAGTTCTTC CSVESRERGSSYNEQFF
. . TRBJ2-7 TRBV19 TGTGCCAGTAGTTACGGGCTCGGTGAGCAGTACTTC CASSYGLGEQYF
TRBD2 . TRBJ2-1 TRBV29-1 TGCAGCGGCGGACTAGCGGGCCTCAATGAGCAGTTCTTC CSGGLAGLNEQFF
. . TRBJ2-6 TRBV29-1 TGCAGCGTTGAATCCGACAGGTACTCTGGGGCCAACGTCCTGACTTTC CSVESDRYSGANVLTF
. . TRBJ2-7 TRBV7-8 TGTGCCAGCAGCCCCCCGGTAGGGTACGAGCAGTACTTC CASSPPVGYEQYF
. . TRBJ1-5 TRBV6-1 TGTGCCAGCAGTGAAGGGCCAGTCAGCCCGTATAGCAATCAGCCCCAGCATTTT CASSEGPVSPYSNQPQHF
. few TRBJ1-1 TRBV30 TGTGCCGTAGAAAAAGGGAGGGACACTGAAGCTTTCTTT CAVEKGRDTEAFF
TRBD2 . TRBJ2-3 TRBV19 TGTGCCAGTAGTACCCAACTAGCGGGGACCCGGGGTACGCAGTATTTT CASSTQLAGTRGTQYF
. . TRBJ1-5 TRBV2 TGTGCCAGCAGTGAGGGACATAATAGCAATCAGCCCCAGCATTTT CASSEGHNSNQPQHF
. once TRBJ1-3 TRBV7-8 TGTGCCAGCAGTCCCTTGTCGAGAAACTCTGGAAACACCATATATTTT CASSPLSRNSGNTIYF
. . TRBJ2-2 TRBV7-9 TGTGCCAGCAGCTTAGTACAGGGAGGCGGGGAGCTGTTTTTT CASSLVQGGGELFF
. . TRBJ2-3 TRBV6-5 TGTGCCAGCAGTTATAGTTACACAGATACGCAGTATTTT CASSYSYTDTQYF
. . TRBJ1-1 TRBV29-1 TGCAGCGTTGAGTACAGGGATAGGTCGGATGAAGCTTTCTTT CSVEYRDRSDEAFF
. few TRBJ2-7 TRBV28 TGTGCCAGCAAACGGGGGGACAGACCAGGAAGCGAGCAGTACTTC CASKRGDRPGSEQYF
. . TRBJ2-7 TRBV25-1 TGTGCCAGCAGTGATGGGGCATACGAGCAGTACTTC CASSDGAYEQYF
. . TRBJ2-7 TRBV27 TGTGCCAGCTCCCAGGCGGTATCCTACGAGCAGTACTTC CASSQAVSYEQYF
. . TRBJ1-1 TRBV6-6 TGTGCCAGCAGAATACCGCGGGGGGACACTGAAGCTTTCTTT CASRIPRGDTEAFF
TRBD2 . TRBJ2-5 TRBV7-9 TGTGCCAGCAGCTCCTCGACTAGCGGGAAGTCCGGAGAGACCCAGTACTTC CASSSSTSGKSGETQYF
. . TRBJ1-1 TRBV11-2 TGTGCCAGCAGCTTATCCGAAACTGAAGCTTTCTTT CASSLSETEAFF
TRBD1 few TRBJ1-4 TRBV6-5 TGTGCCAGCAGCAGCCGACAGGGGTTTAATGAAAAACTGTTTTTT CASSSRQGFNEKLFF
. . TRBJ2-7 TRBV19 TGTGCCAGTAGTATCACCGGGGACATCTACGAGCAGTACTTC CASSITGDIYEQYF
. few TRBJ2-3 TRBV28 TGTGCCAGCAGTTTAAGCCCGACGCGTCCGGGAACGCAGTATTTT CASSLSPTRPGTQYF
. . TRBJ2-3 TRBV4-3 TGCGCCAGCAGCCAAGATTTAACCGCACAAGTCACAGATACGCAGTATTTT CASSQDLTAQVTDTQYF
TRBD1 . TRBJ2-2 TRBV6-5 TGTGCCAGCAACCGGGACAGGGGGACCGGGGAGCTGTTTTTT CASNRDRGTGELFF
TRBD2 medium-sized TRBJ2-1 TRBV4-2 TGTGCCAGCAGCCCCAGCGGGACTCTAGGGAATGAGCAGTTCTTC CASSPSGTLGNEQFF
TRBD2 . TRBJ2-3 TRBV2 TGTGCCAGCAGTTGGACTAGCGGCACAGATACGCAGTATTTT CASSWTSGTDTQYF
. . TRBJ2-1 TRBV27 TGTGCCAGCAGTTTATTAGGTCGTGGCGGTGAGCAGTTCTTC CASSLLGRGGEQFF
. . TRBJ1-1 TRBV2 TGTGCCAGCAGTGACCCCCTGAACACTGAAGCTTTCTTT CASSDPLNTEAFF
TRBD1 . TRBJ1-2 TRBV29-1 TGCAGCGTGAACCGGGACAGGGGTAACTATGGCTACACCTTC CSVNRDRGNYGYTF
. . TRBJ2-7 TRBV6-9 TGTGCCACGGTGGAGGGGAGCTCCTACGAGCAGTACTTC CATVEGSSYEQYF
. . TRBJ1-5 TRBV2 TGTGCCAGTAGATCCGAAGGTGGCAATCAGCCCCAGCATTTT CASRSEGGNQPQHF
. . TRBJ1-2 TRBV14 TGTGCCAGCAGCCGTTTGGAGGGGTTCTATGGCTACACCTTC CASSRLEGFYGYTF
. . TRBJ1-4 TRBV7-8 TGTGCCAGCAGCAGGGGCCCTAATGAAAAACTGTTTTTT CASSRGPNEKLFF
. . TRBJ2-3 TRBV10-3 TGTGCCATCAGTGAGTCTCCCGGGTTGGATACGCAGTATTTT CAISESPGLDTQYF
. few TRBJ1-2 TRBV9 TGTGCCAGCAGCGTAGGAGGGAACTATGGCTACACCTTC CASSVGGNYGYTF
. . TRBJ2-7 TRBV6-5 TGTGCCAGCAGTTATGAACAGGGTTCCTACGAGCAGTACTTC CASSYEQGSYEQYF
TRBD2 . TRBJ2-1 TRBV6-5 TGTGCCAGCAGGCCACTAGCGGGAGTCTCCAATGAGCAGTTCTTC CASRPLAGVSNEQFF
TRBD2 . TRBJ2-3 TRBV10-3 TGTGCCATCAGGGGAGAGCGGGAAAGCACAGATACGCAGTATTTT CAIRGERESTDTQYF
TRBD2 . TRBJ2-1 TRBV5-1 TGCGCCAGCAGCTTGGGGGCGAGCGGGAGCTCCTACAATGAGCAGTTCTTC CASSLGASGSSYNEQFF
. . TRBJ2-2 TRBV9 TGTGCCAGCAGCGTAGGCAGTCCCGGGGAGCTGTTTTTT CASSVGSPGELFF
. . TRBJ2-7 TRBV7-3 TGTGCCAGCAGCTTGACCCTGGGCGAGCAGTACTTC CASSLTLGEQYF
TRBD1 . TRBJ2-1 TRBV9 TGTGCCAGCAGCGTAGGAGACAGGGCCAATTACAATGAGCAGTTCTTC CASSVGDRANYNEQFF